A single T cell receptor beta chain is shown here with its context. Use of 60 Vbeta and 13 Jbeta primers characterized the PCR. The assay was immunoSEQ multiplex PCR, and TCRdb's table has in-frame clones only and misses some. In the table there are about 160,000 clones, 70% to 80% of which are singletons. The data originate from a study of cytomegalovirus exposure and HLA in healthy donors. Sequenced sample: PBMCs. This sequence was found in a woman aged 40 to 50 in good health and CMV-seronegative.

CDR3 in amino acids: CASSSSGASTDTQYF. The CDR3 DNA follows: TGTGCCAGCAGCTCTAGCGGGGCTAGCACAGATACGCAGTATTTT. The rearrangement uses TRBV7-3 and TRBJ2-3; TRBD2 matches at 9 bases. CDR3 length equals 15 residues. Trimming cost V 4 bases and J 0 bases; bases outside gene matches: 2. Germline assignment: CDR1 SGHTA and CDR2 FQGTGA.